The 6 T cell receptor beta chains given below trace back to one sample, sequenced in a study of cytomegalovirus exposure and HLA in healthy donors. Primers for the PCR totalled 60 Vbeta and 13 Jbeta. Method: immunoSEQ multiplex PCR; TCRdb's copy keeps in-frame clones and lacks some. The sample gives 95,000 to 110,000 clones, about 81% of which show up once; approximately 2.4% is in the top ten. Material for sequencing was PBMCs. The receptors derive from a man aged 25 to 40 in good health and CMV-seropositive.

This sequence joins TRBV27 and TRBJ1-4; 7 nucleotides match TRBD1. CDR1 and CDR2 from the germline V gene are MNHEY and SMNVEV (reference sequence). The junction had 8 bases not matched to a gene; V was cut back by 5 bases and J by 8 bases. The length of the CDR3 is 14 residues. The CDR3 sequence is CASSGMDRREKLFF. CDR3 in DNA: TGTGCCAGCAGTGGAATGGACAGGAGAGAAAAACTGTTTTTT.

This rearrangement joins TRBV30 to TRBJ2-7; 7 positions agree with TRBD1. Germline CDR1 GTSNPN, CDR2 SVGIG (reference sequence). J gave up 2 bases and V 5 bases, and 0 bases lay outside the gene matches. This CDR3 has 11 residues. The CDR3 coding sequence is TGTGCCTGGGACAGGGCCTACGAGCAGTACTTC. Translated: CAWDRAYEQYF.

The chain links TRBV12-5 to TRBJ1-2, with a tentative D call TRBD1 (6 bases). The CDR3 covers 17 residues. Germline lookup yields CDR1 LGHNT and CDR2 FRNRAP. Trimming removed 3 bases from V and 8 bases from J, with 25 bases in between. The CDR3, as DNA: TGTGCTAGTGGTTTATCCGCCAGGACAGACGACCGGAGGGGCTACACCTTC. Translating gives CASGLSARTDDRRGYTF.

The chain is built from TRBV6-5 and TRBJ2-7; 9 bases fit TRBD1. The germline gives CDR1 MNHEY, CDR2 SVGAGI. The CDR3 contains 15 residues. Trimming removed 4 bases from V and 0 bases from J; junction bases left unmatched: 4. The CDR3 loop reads CASSSQGASSYEQYF. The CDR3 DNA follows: TGTGCCAGCAGTTCACAGGGGGCGAGCTCCTACGAGCAGTACTTC.

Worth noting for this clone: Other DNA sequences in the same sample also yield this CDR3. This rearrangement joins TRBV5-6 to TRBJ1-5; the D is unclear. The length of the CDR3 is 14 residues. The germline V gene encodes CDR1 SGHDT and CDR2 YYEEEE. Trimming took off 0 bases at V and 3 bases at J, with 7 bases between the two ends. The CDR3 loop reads CASSLGQINQPQHF. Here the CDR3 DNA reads TGTGCCAGCAGCTTGGGTCAGATCAATCAGCCCCAGCATTTT.

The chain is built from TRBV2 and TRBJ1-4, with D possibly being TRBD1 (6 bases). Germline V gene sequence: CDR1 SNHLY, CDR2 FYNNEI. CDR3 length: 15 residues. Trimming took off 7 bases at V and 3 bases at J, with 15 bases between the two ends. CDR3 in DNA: TGTGCCAGCATTGGACAGTTTAGATCTAATGAAAAACTGTTTTTT. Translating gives CASIGQFRSNEKLFF. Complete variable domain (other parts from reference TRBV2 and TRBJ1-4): EPEVTQTPSHQVTQMGQEVILRCVPISNHLYFYWYRQILGQKVEFLVSFYNNEISEKSEIFDDQFSVERPDGSNFTLKIRSTKLEDSAMYFCASIGQFRSNEKLFFGSGTQLSVL.